These 25 T cell receptor beta chains originate from one sample sequenced in a study of cytomegalovirus exposure and HLA in healthy donors. PCR used 60 Vbeta primers and 13 Jbeta primers. TCRdb keeps only in-frame clones here, not all; method: immunoSEQ multiplex PCR. The data show 160,000 or so clones, roughly 79% seen once. Sequencing used PBMCs. Source of these receptors: a middle-aged man in good health and CMV-seronegative.

The chain employs TRBV11-1 and TRBJ1-2; 7 bases line up with TRBD1. The CDR3 contains 15 residues. V gave up 5 bases and J gave up 2 bases; unmatched junction bases: 8. CDR1 SGHAT and CDR2 FQDESV come from the germline V gene (reference sequence). CDR3 residues: CASSLLRTGNYGYTF. The CDR3 region has the DNA TGTGCCAGCAGCCTCCTAAGGACAGGCAACTATGGCTACACCTTC.

This clone came up a few times. The chain recombines TRBV18 with TRBJ1-2, with D unclear. Deletions cut 2 bases from V and 4 bases from J, with 11 bases between. The CDR3 sequence is 14 residues long. Per the germline V gene, CDR1 is KGHSH and CDR2 is LQKENI. The CDR3 DNA is TGTGCCAGCTCACCAGAAGGCGGGCTCTATGGCTACACCTTC. It is translated as CASSPEGGLYGYTF.

The gene calls are TRBV7-9 and TRBJ1-1; no definite D call. Germline CDR1 SEHNR, CDR2 FQNEAQ (reference sequence). The CDR3 contains 16 residues. Trimming took off 8 bases at V and 4 bases at J, with 23 bases between the two ends. CDR3 residues: CASSPPGGFWSTEAFF. The CDR3 nucleotides read TGTGCCAGCTCCCCTCCCGGCGGCTTTTGGAGCACTGAAGCTTTCTTT.

The V gene is TRBV6-5, the J gene TRBJ2-7, with 10 bases matching TRBD1. CDR3 length: 15 residues. With V trimmed by 2 bases and J by 3 bases, 4 bases remained unmatched. Germline V gene lookup returns CDR1 MNHEY and CDR2 SVGAGI. The CDR3 DNA follows: TGTGCCAGCAGTTACAGGGACAGGGGCTTCTACGAGCAGTACTTC. As protein: CASSYRDRGFYEQYF.

The V call is TRBV15, the J call TRBJ2-7; perhaps TRBD2 as D (6 bases). Trimming pared 0 bases from V and 1 base from J, leaving 7 bases between. This CDR3 is 14 amino acids long. From germline, CDR1 is LNHNV and CDR2 YYDKDF (reference sequence). CDR3 nucleotides: TGTGCCACCAGCAGAGATCGGGGGTCCTACGAGCAGTACTTC. It translates to CATSRDRGSYEQYF.

This chain connects TRBV9 to TRBJ2-1; TRBD1 aligns across 7 bases. With 0 bases clipped from V and 4 bases from J, the junction kept 7 bases outside the gene matches. The length of the CDR3 is 16 residues. Germline CDR1 SGDLS, CDR2 YYNGEE. The CDR3 region has the DNA TGTGCCAGCAGCGTAGGTGGGACAGCTTCATACAATGAGCAGTTCTTC. Protein: CASSVGGTASYNEQFF.

The J gene is TRBJ1-4, the V gene TRBV10-1; 7 nucleotides match TRBD1. The germline V gene encodes CDR1 WNHNN and CDR2 SYGVQD (reference sequence). The junction had 3 bases not matched to a gene; V was cut back by 4 bases and J by 10 bases. The CDR3 spans 12 residues. CDR3 bases: TGCGCCAGCAGTGGACAGGGCGGAAAACTGTTTTTT. Translation: CASSGQGGKLFF.

This clone was observed a handful of times. The chain has TRBV27 and TRBJ1-1; possibly TRBD1 for D (5 bases). The CDR3 consists of 16 residues. V dropped 5 bases and J dropped 7 bases, with 23 bases sitting between them. Germline lookup yields CDR1 MNHEY and CDR2 SMNVEV (reference sequence). The CDR3 region has the DNA TGTGCCAGCAGTGGGGCCGGAAAAAGGGTACGCATTGAAGCTTTCTTT. Protein sequence: CASSGAGKRVRIEAFF.

The rearrangement links TRBV5-1 to TRBJ2-6; 8 bases align to TRBD2. This CDR3 comprises 17 residues. The V gene's germline CDR1 is SGHRS and CDR2 YFSETQ. V lost 4 bases to trimming and J lost 0 bases; unmatched junction nucleotides: 6. Written as DNA, the CDR3 is TGCGCCAGCAGCCGGGAGGGACGGCTCTCTGGGGCCAACGTCCTGACTTTC. It yields the protein CASSREGRLSGANVLTF.

The chain carries TRBV27 and TRBJ2-5; a weak D match, TRBD2 (5 bases). The tail of the sequence fits TRBJ2-7 better, so the J call may be wrong. The CDR3 runs to 14 residues. Per the germline V gene, CDR1 is MNHEY and CDR2 is SMNVEV (reference sequence). CDR3 protein: CASSPGIFLYEQYF. The CDR3, as DNA: TGTGCCAGCAGCCCCGGGATCTTCTTGTACGAGCAGTACTTC.

This chain joins TRBV27 and TRBJ2-3, with D perhaps matching TRBD2 (6 bases). Deletions cut 8 bases from V and 6 bases from J, with 15 bases between. Germline CDR1 and CDR2: MNHEY and SMNVEV (reference sequence). The CDR3 runs to 13 residues. The CDR3 loop is CASFGTLADTQYF. DNA of the CDR3: TGTGCCAGCTTCGGGACTTTGGCCGATACGCAGTATTTT.

The rearrangement joins TRBV19 to TRBJ1-1; TRBD1 agrees at 10 bases. CDR3 size: 15 residues. The V and J ends lost 6 bases and 3 bases, in that order; junction bases with no gene match: 7. Germline lookup yields CDR1 LNHDA and CDR2 SQIVND (reference sequence). The CDR3 DNA sequence: TGTGCCAGTAGGACAGGGGGCATTCCGGACACTGAAGCTTTCTTT. Its protein is CASRTGGIPDTEAFF.

The chain has TRBV2 and TRBJ1-6; D is undetermined. Germline V lookup: CDR1 SNHLY, CDR2 FYNNEI. The V end was cut by 9 bases, the J end by 10 bases, with 16 bases between. This CDR3 has 13 residues. The CDR3 loop is CARSSQRGSPLHF. The CDR3 region has the DNA TGTGCCAGGAGTTCCCAGCGCGGGTCACCCCTCCACTTT.

The V and J genes are TRBV6-6 and TRBJ2-7; D not resolved. The V and J ends lost 8 bases and 0 bases respectively, with 11 bases between them. This CDR3 has 13 amino acids. Germline values: CDR1 MNHNY, CDR2 SVGAGI (reference sequence). CDR3: CASSTPSSYEQYV. The CDR3 DNA is TGTGCCAGCTCGACTCCGAGCTCCTACGAGCAGTACGTC.

The chain employs TRBV10-3 and TRBJ1-5; D gene unclear. The CDR3 sequence is 13 residues long. V was trimmed by 4 bases and J by 0 bases, leaving 4 bases between them. In germline, CDR1 is ENHRY, CDR2 SYGVKD. This chain's CDR3 is CAISGSSNQPQHF. CDR3 nucleotide sequence: TGTGCCATCAGTGGGAGTAGCAATCAGCCCCAGCATTTT.

The chain is built from TRBV6-5 and TRBJ1-2; TRBD1 matches 9 bases. Germline V gives CDR1 MNHEY, CDR2 SVGAGI. The CDR3 contains 15 residues. V shed 6 bases and J 3 bases; nucleotides not matched to a gene: 8. The chain's CDR3 is CASREYRGQDYGYTF. In DNA form, the CDR3 reads TGTGCCAGCAGGGAATACAGGGGGCAAGACTATGGCTACACCTTC.

The V gene is TRBV6-1, the J gene TRBJ1-2; 9 bases agree with TRBD1. The germline V gene has CDR1 MNHNS and CDR2 SASEGT. V lost 7 bases, J lost 7 bases, and 4 bases stayed unmatched. The CDR3 consists of 12 residues. The CDR3 region is CASTQTGGGYTF. The DNA of the CDR3 is TGTGCCAGCACTCAGACAGGGGGTGGCTACACCTTC.

The chain couples TRBV6-1 to TRBJ1-3; D not certain. CDR1 is MNHNS, CDR2 SASEGT, per germline. V lost 7 bases, J lost 0 bases, and 13 bases lay in between. The CDR3 length is 15 residues. The CDR3 DNA follows: TGTGCCAGCACTGAGGGCACATTCTCTGGAAACACCATATATTTT. Translated, it gives CASTEGTFSGNTIYF.

In this sample, this clone turned up a few times. The rearrangement uses TRBV30 and TRBJ1-1; D not resolved. Trimming left V 1 base short and J 0 bases short, with 6 bases between. This CDR3 has 13 residues. The germline CDR1 and CDR2 sequences are GTSNPN and SVGIG (reference sequence). For the CDR3, the DNA is TGTGCCTGGAGTGATGGCTTGAACACTGAAGCTTTCTTT. Its translation: CAWSDGLNTEAFF.

This rearrangement joins TRBV5-4 to TRBJ2-1, with a weak D call TRBD1 (6 bases). V shed 3 bases and J shed 7 bases, with 23 bases lying between them. The CDR3 is 17 amino acids. The germline gives CDR1 SGHNT, CDR2 YYREEE (reference sequence). In nucleotides, the CDR3 is TGTGCCAGCAGCTCATCGCCCCAGGGGTTTGACGAGAATGAGCAGTTCTTC. Translated, it gives CASSSSPQGFDENEQFF.

This chain connects TRBV4-2 to TRBJ2-3; D is undetermined. Germline CDR1 is LGHNA and CDR2 is YNFKEQ. V was trimmed by 4 bases and J by 6 bases, leaving 11 bases between them. This CDR3 region has 13 residues. CDR3 sequence: CASSPRPRDTQYF. The DNA of the CDR3 is TGTGCCAGCAGCCCCCGGCCGAGGGATACGCAGTATTTT.

This clone was counted once. The genes are TRBV18 and TRBJ1-3; D unclear. This CDR3 has 12 residues. V was shortened by 8 bases and J by 0 bases, with 5 bases between the two germline ends. CDR1 is KGHSH, CDR2 LQKENI, per germline. CDR3 sequence (DNA): TGTGCCAGCGTCTTCTCTGGAAACACCATATATTTT. Translating it yields CASVFSGNTIYF.

The chain combines TRBV10-3 with TRBJ1-2; possibly TRBD1 for D (6 bases). Germline assignment: CDR1 ENHRY and CDR2 SYGVKD. V lost 3 bases, J lost 6 bases, and 17 bases lay in between. The CDR3 contains 15 residues. The CDR3 protein is CAISDGRGSLDGYTF. The CDR3 nucleotides are TGTGCCATCAGTGATGGCAGGGGTTCTCTTGATGGCTACACCTTC.

A few counts support this clone. The chain combines TRBV6-5 with TRBJ1-1; TRBD1 aligns across 8 bases. Germline lookup yields CDR1 MNHEY and CDR2 SVGAGI. The CDR3 is 14 residues long. Trimming at V came to 4 bases and at J to 4 bases, leaving 5 bases not matched to a gene. The CDR3 DNA follows: TGTGCCAGCAGTTGGTCCACAGGGGGCACTGAAGCTTTCTTT. Encoded protein: CASSWSTGGTEAFF.

J is TRBJ1-2 and V is TRBV7-3; TRBD1 aligns across 8 bases. The V gene end was trimmed by 4 bases and the J gene end by 8 bases; junction bases not matched to a gene: 9. Germline V gene lookup returns CDR1 SGHTA and CDR2 FQGTGA. The CDR3 consists of 14 residues. CDR3 loop: CASSSSGTGVGYTF. The CDR3 DNA sequence: TGTGCCAGCAGCTCCTCCGGGACAGGAGTCGGCTACACCTTC. Filled out from reference TRBV7-3 and TRBJ1-2, the complete variable domain reads GAGVSQTPSNKVTEKGKYVELRCDPISGHTALYWYRQSLGQGPEFLIYFQGTGAADDSGLPNDRFFAVRPEGSVSTLKIQRTERGDSAVYLCASSSSGTGVGYTFGSGTRLTVV.